These 19 T cell receptor beta chains share one sample of origin, sequenced in a study of T-cell reconstitution after alpha-beta-depleted transplantation in children. Unique molecular identifiers featured in how the TCRbeta library was prepared. One entry per CDR3 protein, called by TCRdb with MiXCR from the PCR reads. The sample yields hundreds of thousands of distinct CDR3 sequences, approximately 8.4% seen once. This specimen was PBMCs, mostly from graft donor cells, taken 360 days after TCRalphabeta/CD19-depleted stem cell transplant. The receptors come from a male patient between 2 and 9 years old who had a stem cell transplant for acute myeloid leukemia, so the T cells may come from the graft donor.

This clonotype was detected many times. The V call is TRBV29-1, the J call TRBJ2-3; D may match TRBD1 or TRBD2 (5 bases each). The CDR3 sequence is 15 residues long. Germline V gene sequence: CDR1 SQVTM, CDR2 ANQGSEA. Deletions cut 7 bases from V and 0 bases from J, with 17 bases between. The CDR3 sequence: CSASRGSASTDTQYF. The CDR3 DNA reads as TGCAGCGCCTCCCGGGGCTCTGCTAGCACAGATACGCAGTATTTT.

This clonotype was counted many times. The V and J genes are TRBV12-3 or TRBV12-4 and TRBJ2-1; TRBD2 might be the D (6 bases). Trimming cost V 2 bases and J 7 bases, with 15 bases left between them. This CDR3 region has 15 residues. This CDR3 is CASSLREKRGNEQFF. In DNA form, the CDR3 reads TGTGCCAGCAGTTTAAGAGAGAAACGGGGGAATGAGCAGTTCTTC.

This clonotype was observed at least ten times. This chain links TRBV7-9 with TRBJ2-5; 7 nucleotides match TRBD2. Germline V gene data show CDR1 as SEHNR and CDR2 as FQNEAQ (reference sequence). The CDR3 has 11 residues. The V gene end was trimmed by 11 bases and the J gene end by 4 bases; junction bases not matched to a gene: 4. The CDR3 bases are TGTGCCTGGGAGGGCTTAGAGACCCAGTACTTC. Its protein is CAWEGLETQYF.

The CDR3 spells CASSQRERTQYF. The CDR3, as DNA: TGTGCCAGCAGCCAGAGGGAAAGGACCCAGTACTTC. V is TRBV5-6 and J is TRBJ2-5; a possible D gene is TRBD2 (5 bases). The CDR3 consists of 12 residues. V was shortened by 4 bases and J by 7 bases, with 11 bases between the two germline ends. Germline loops: CDR1 SGHDT, CDR2 YYEEEE.

Only a few counts were recorded for this clonotype. CDR3 nucleotides: TGTGCCAGCAGTGAAGGTAGCGACAATGGCTACACCTTC. Translation gives CASSEGSDNGYTF. This chain uses TRBV2 with TRBJ1-2; D ambiguous. CDR1 and CDR2 from the germline V gene are SNHLY and FYNNEI. This CDR3 has 13 amino acids. V was shortened by 1 base and J by 6 bases, with 9 bases between the two germline ends.

The chain has TRBV5-1 and TRBJ2-5; no clear D. Per the germline V gene, CDR1 is SGHRS and CDR2 is YFSETQ. V shed 0 bases and J shed 2 bases, with 8 bases lying between them. The CDR3 spans 14 residues. The CDR3 region is CASSLGRLQETQYF. CDR3 in DNA: TGCGCCAGCAGCTTGGGGCGGCTTCAAGAGACCCAGTACTTC.

This clonotype was seen only a few times. The V gene is TRBV9, the J gene TRBJ2-7, with 8 bases identical to TRBD1. Germline V CDR1 and CDR2: SGDLS, YYNGEE. J gave up 1 base and V 2 bases, and 2 bases lay outside the gene matches. CDR3 length equals 14 residues. For the CDR3, the DNA is TGTGCCAGCAGCGTGGGACAGGAGTCCTACGAGCAGTACTTC. Encoded protein: CASSVGQESYEQYF.

This clonotype was counted ten times or more. CDR3 sequence (DNA): TGCAGTGCCCAGACCAAAACAGATACGCAGTATTTT. Translating it yields CSAQTKTDTQYF. This chain connects TRBV20-1 to TRBJ2-3; D not resolved. Between the trimmed V and J ends, which lost 6 bases and 3 bases, there was a span of 10 bases. The germline V gene encodes CDR1 DFQATT and CDR2 SNEGSKA (reference sequence). The CDR3 loop spans 12 amino acids.

This clonotype has ten or more counts. J is TRBJ2-1 and V is TRBV20-1; possibly TRBD1 for D (5 bases). Germline V gives CDR1 DFQATT, CDR2 SNEGSKA (reference sequence). The CDR3 is 12 amino acids. CDR3 loop: CSLGGAPDEQFF. CDR3 DNA: TGCAGCCTCGGTGGGGCTCCCGATGAGCAGTTCTTC.

Ten or more counts support this clonotype. The chain recombines TRBV29-1 with TRBJ2-5; TRBD1 is a possible D gene (6 bases). The CDR3 runs 12 residues. Germline values: CDR1 SQVTM, CDR2 ANQGSEA. V gave up 7 bases and J gave up 4 bases, with 13 bases separating them. CDR3 DNA: TGCAGCGCCCTGACAGGCGGAGAGACCCAGTACTTC. Protein: CSALTGGETQYF.

The sample holds a few counts of this clonotype. This sequence joins TRBV4-2 and TRBJ1-6, with TRBD1 matching 7 bases. The V and J ends lost 0 bases and 4 bases, in that order; junction bases with no gene match: 3. This CDR3 region has 16 residues. Germline CDR1 LGHNA, CDR2 YNFKEQ. CDR3 in DNA: TGTGCCAGCAGCCAAGAAATACAGGGGTATAATTCACCCCTCCACTTT. It specifies CASSQEIQGYNSPLHF.

This clonotype was found a few times. The V call is TRBV6-1, the J call TRBJ2-2; tentatively, D is TRBD2 (6 bases). Germline CDR1 and CDR2: MNHNS and SASEGT. V lost 7 bases, J lost 8 bases, and 17 bases lay in between. The CDR3 sequence is 14 residues long. CDR3 in DNA: TGTGCCAGCACGCGGGACTCCGGGCCGGGGGAGCTGTTTTTT. Residues: CASTRDSGPGELFF.

The chain combines TRBV18 with TRBJ2-3; maybe TRBD1 (6 bases). The V and J ends lost 4 bases and 4 bases respectively, with 21 bases between them. The germline CDR1 and CDR2 sequences are KGHSH and LQKENI. The CDR3 has 17 residues. CDR3 residues: CASSLFPTGNSADTQYF. In DNA, the CDR3 is TGTGCCAGCTCACTGTTCCCCACAGGGAATAGTGCAGATACGCAGTATTTT.

In its sample, this clonotype was seen many times. The gene calls are TRBV12-3 or TRBV12-4 and TRBJ2-1; the match to TRBD2 covers 7 bases. This CDR3 has 14 amino acids. The V gene end was trimmed by 1 base and the J gene end by 7 bases; junction bases not matched to a gene: 4. The CDR3 region has the DNA TGTGCCAGCAGTTTAGAGCAGGGAGGGAATGAGCAGTTCTTC. This codes for CASSLEQGGNEQFF.

This clonotype was seen more than once but under ten times. CDR3 protein: CASSVQGFTEAFF. DNA for the CDR3: TGCGCCAGCAGCGTACAGGGTTTCACTGAAGCTTTCTTT. The J gene is TRBJ1-1, the V gene TRBV5-1, with D maybe TRBD1 (6 bases). V dropped 4 bases and J dropped 4 bases, with 11 bases sitting between them. The CDR3 consists of 13 residues. CDR1 is SGHRS, CDR2 YFSETQ, per germline.

This clonotype appeared a few times. V gene TRBV6-2 or TRBV6-3 combines with J gene TRBJ2-3, with no clear D. The ends were cut back, 6 bases at V and 2 bases at J, with 15 bases in the middle. The CDR3 contains 15 residues. Germline CDR1 is MNHEY and CDR2 is SVGEGT. CDR3 coding DNA: TGTGCCAGCAGCCCCAGGACGGTATCCACAGATACGCAGTATTTT. Its translation is CASSPRTVSTDTQYF.

This clonotype was counted ten times or more. The chain is built from TRBV5-1 and TRBJ2-2, with D unresolved. Trimming stripped 0 bases from V and 5 bases from J, with 14 bases between. The germline gives CDR1 SGHRS, CDR2 YFSETQ. The CDR3 extends over 16 amino acids. As DNA, the CDR3 is TGCGCCAGCAGCTTGGGGCACTCCCGGACGACCGGGGAGCTGTTTTTT. It is translated as CASSLGHSRTTGELFF.

The table lists this clonotype with many counts. This chain joins TRBV5-1 and TRBJ2-3; D is perhaps TRBD1 or TRBD2 (5 bases each). Trimming left V 0 bases short and J 5 bases short, with 10 bases between. CDR3 size: 14 residues. CDR1 SGHRS and CDR2 YFSETQ come from the germline V gene. The CDR3 DNA is TGCGCCAGCAGCTTGGGGGACCTCCTAGATACGCAGTATTTT. Translation gives CASSLGDLLDTQYF.

This clonotype has ten or more counts. The rearrangement links TRBV10-3 to TRBJ1-1; D is uncertain. The CDR3 sequence is 12 residues long. CDR1 is ENHRY and CDR2 is SYGVKD in the germline V gene. V lost 11 bases, J lost 1 base, and 11 bases lay in between. CDR3 amino acids: CAVSWGNTEAFF. As DNA, the CDR3 is TGTGCCGTATCGTGGGGGAACACTGAAGCTTTCTTT.